Following are 23 T cell receptor beta chains from one sample sequenced in a study of spatial heterogeneity in lung cancer. TCRdb analysed the 5' RACE reads with MiXCR anew, one entry per CDR3 protein. The profile shows 9,500 to 12,000 distinct CDR3 sequences, around 6.9% of them singletons. The time point was: sample taken at primary tumor resection. From tumor, nontumor lung or frozen PBMC, whole RNA was taken unsorted for sequencing. The input for sequencing was PBMCs, taken at surgery. These TCRs come from a male donor with early-stage non-small cell lung cancer.

The sample holds a few counts of this clonotype. This beta chain is an unintended read in a library built for alpha chains; its size means little. The gene calls are TRBV14 and TRBJ2-7, with D unresolved. Looked up from germline, CDR1 is SGHDN and CDR2 is FVKESK. The CDR3 runs 11 residues. V was clipped by 2 bases and J by 8 bases, with 7 bases between them. Here the CDR3 DNA reads TGTGCCAGCAGCCAAAGCTCGAAGCAGTACTTC. This gives the protein CASSQSSKQYF.

This clonotype was seen many times. This beta chain is off target for a library built for alpha chains, so its abundance means little. The genes are TRBV9 and TRBJ1-2, with a possible D match to TRBD1 (6 bases). CDR3 size: 15 residues. Germline CDR1 reads SGDLS; CDR2 reads YYNGEE. The V and J ends lost 0 bases and 3 bases respectively, with 12 bases between them. This chain's CDR3 is CASSVELGGYYGYTF. CDR3 nucleotide sequence: TGTGCCAGCAGCGTAGAGCTCGGGGGCTACTATGGCTACACCTTC.

This clonotype was seen many times. The library was designed around alpha chains, so this beta chain is a stray read whose abundance carries little weight. The chain links TRBV2 to TRBJ1-6; D is perhaps TRBD1 (5 bases). The ends were cut back, 6 bases at V and 8 bases at J, with 11 bases in the middle. CDR3 length: 13 residues. Per the germline V gene, CDR1 is SNHLY and CDR2 is FYNNEI. The DNA for the CDR3 is TGTGCCAGCAGGCAGGGCCTGGATTCACCCCTCCACTTT. Translated: CASRQGLDSPLHF.

This clonotype came up many times. This beta chain slipped into a library made for alpha chains as a stray read, so its size is not meaningful. V usage is TRBV5-4 and J usage is TRBJ2-3; 11 bases align to TRBD2. Looked up from germline, CDR1 is SGHNT and CDR2 is YYREEE (reference sequence). Trimming took 4 bases from V and 1 from J; bases not matched to a gene: 11. This CDR3 is 18 amino acids long. The chain's CDR3 is CASSLGLAAVSGTDTQYF. CDR3 DNA: TGTGCCAGCAGCCTGGGACTAGCGGCTGTCTCTGGCACAGATACGCAGTATTTT. Combining the CDR3 with reference TRBV5-4 and TRBJ2-3 gives the whole variable domain ETGVTQSPTHLIKTRGQQVTLRCSSQSGHNTVSWYQQALGQGPQFIFQYYREEENGRGNFPPRFSGLQFPNYSSELNVNALELDDSALYLCASSLGLAAVSGTDTQYFGPGTRLTVL.

This clonotype was seen many times. The size of this beta chain means little, since it is a stray read in a library made for alpha chains. The chain is built from TRBV4-1 and TRBJ2-7; 9 bases fit TRBD1. CDR1 and CDR2 from the germline V gene are MGHRA and YSYEKL. CDR3 length: 14 residues. After removal of 1 base from V and 3 bases from J, the junction contained 1 base not matched to a gene. CDR3 sequence: CASSQGGQGYEQYF. The CDR3 nucleotides read TGCGCCAGCAGCCAAGGGGGACAGGGCTACGAGCAGTACTTC.

This clonotype was picked up many times. This beta chain represents an off-target read in a library built for alpha chains; its size is of limited meaning. The chain links TRBV2 to TRBJ1-6; no clear D gene. V was pared by 6 bases and J by 5 bases, with 8 bases between. Germline CDR1 and CDR2: SNHLY and FYNNEI. This CDR3 spans 13 amino acids. CDR3 DNA: TGTGCCAGCAGAACGGACCATAATTCACCCCTCCACTTT. Its translation is CASRTDHNSPLHF. Full variable domain (outside the CDR3, taken from reference TRBV2 and TRBJ1-6): EPEVTQTPSHQVTQMGQEVILRCVPISNHLYFYWYRQILGQKVEFLVSFYNNEISEKSEIFDDQFSVERPDGSNFTLKIRSTKLEDSAMYFCASRTDHNSPLHFGNGTRLTVT.

By sample fraction, this clonotype is medium-sized (0.01 to 0.1%). A library made for alpha chains picked up this beta chain off target, so its size means little. V is TRBV4-3 and J is TRBJ1-5; D uncertain. Germline V lookup: CDR1 LGHNA, CDR2 YSLEER. V lost 0 bases to trimming and J lost 0 bases, with 3 bases between them. This CDR3 spans 14 amino acids. In DNA form, the CDR3 reads TGCGCCAGCAGCCAAGAATTTAGCAATCAGCCCCAGCATTTT. Its protein product is CASSQEFSNQPQHF.

This clonotype was observed a handful of times. This beta chain lies outside the target of a library built for alpha chains; its clone size means little. J is TRBJ2-3 and V is TRBV18; TRBD2 agrees at 12 bases. The CDR3 has 16 residues. The V segment lost 3 bases and the J segment 5 bases; nucleotides outside the gene matches: 6. The germline CDR1 and CDR2 sequences are KGHSH and LQKENI. The CDR3 protein is CASSPALAGGGDTQYF. The DNA of the CDR3 is TGTGCCAGCTCACCGGCGCTAGCGGGAGGGGGAGATACGCAGTATTTT.

This clonotype showed up many times. A library made for alpha chains picked up this beta chain off target, so its size means little. V gene TRBV14 combines with J gene TRBJ2-5, with TRBD2 matching 7 bases. Germline values: CDR1 SGHDN, CDR2 FVKESK. The V segment lost 4 bases and the J segment 13 bases; nucleotides outside the gene matches: 9. The CDR3 covers 12 residues. The CDR3 here is CASSLFRGEPYF. As DNA, the CDR3 is TGTGCCAGCAGCCTCTTCCGGGGGGAGCCGTACTTC.

The table lists this clonotype with a few counts. The library was built for alpha chains, so this beta chain is an off-target read and its size means little. This chain links TRBV6-5 with TRBJ1-1; D is unclear. The germline gives CDR1 MNHEY, CDR2 SVGAGI. The ends were cut back, 0 bases at V and 1 base at J, with 12 bases in the middle. The CDR3 consists of 16 residues. For the CDR3, the DNA is TGTGCCAGCAGTTACTCCCGTTGGAGGCGGAACACTGAAGCTTTCTTT. It translates to CASSYSRWRRNTEAFF.

On this clonotype: A library prepared for alpha chains yielded this beta chain as an off-target read; its size is of little meaning. The chain combines TRBV20-1 with TRBJ2-3, with 8 bases identical to TRBD2. The CDR3 covers 16 residues. Germline assignment: CDR1 DFQATT and CDR2 SNEGSKA (reference sequence). V lost 0 bases and J lost 2; bases outside the gene matches: 7. CDR3 sequence reads: CSARDTRGAHTDTQYF. The DNA for the CDR3 is TGCAGTGCTAGAGATACGCGGGGGGCCCACACAGATACGCAGTATTTT.

A word on this clonotype: This beta chain lies outside the target of a library built for alpha chains; its clone size means little. The rearrangement links TRBV5-1 to TRBJ2-2, with 16 bases aligning to TRBD2. After removal of 6 bases from V and 1 base from J, the junction contained 6 bases not matched to a gene. The CDR3 has 18 amino acids. Germline CDR1 SGHRS, CDR2 YFSETQ. The CDR3 nucleotides read TGCGCCAGCATCACGGGACTAGCGGGAGGGAGGAACACCGGGGAGCTGTTTTTT. Its translation: CASITGLAGGRNTGELFF.

This clonotype qualifies as medium-sized. This beta chain came through as a stray read in a library set up for alpha chains, and its size says little. The chain has TRBV2 and TRBJ1-6; 7 positions match TRBD1. This CDR3 is 14 amino acids long. Germline CDR1 is SNHLY and CDR2 is FYNNEI. V was clipped by 6 bases and J by 6 bases; unmatched bases: 5. The CDR3 DNA is TGTGCCAGCAGGAGGGACAGCCCTAATTCACCCCTCCACTTT. Translating it yields CASRRDSPNSPLHF.

This clonotype was detected a few times. This beta chain is a stray sequence in a library constructed for alpha chains; its clone size is not meaningful. The chain employs TRBV6-2 or TRBV6-3 and TRBJ2-3, with a weak D call TRBD1 (5 bases). This CDR3 region has 14 residues. The V gene lost 2 bases and the J gene lost 0 bases, with 6 bases spanning the gap. The germline gives CDR1 MNHEY, CDR2 SVGEGT. The CDR3 is CASSYDSSTDTQYF. The DNA of the CDR3 is TGTGCCAGCAGTTACGACAGTAGCACAGATACGCAGTATTTT.

At least ten counts were recorded for this clonotype. This beta chain is an unintended read in a library built for alpha chains; its size means little. This sequence joins TRBV15 and TRBJ2-2; no definite D call. This CDR3 spans 14 amino acids. Per germline, CDR1 LNHNV and CDR2 YYDKDF (reference sequence). V was clipped by 0 bases and J by 5 bases, with 7 bases between them. The CDR3: CATSREVGTGELFF. The DNA of the CDR3 is TGTGCCACCAGCAGAGAGGTCGGAACCGGGGAGCTGTTTTTT.

Concerning this clonotype: This beta chain is an off-target read within a library intended for alpha chains, so its frequency means little. The CDR3 coding sequence is TGTGCCAGCAGCTTAGGGTCGGGCCCTCTTGTAAAACTGTTTTTT. The encoded protein is CASSLGSGPLVKLFF. J is TRBJ1-4 and V is TRBV7-2; D is unresolved. This CDR3 is built from 15 residues. Trimming took off 1 base at V and 10 bases at J, with 16 bases between the two ends. CDR1 and CDR2 from the germline V gene are SGHTA and FQGNSA.

This clonotype was found many times. This beta chain is a stray sequence in a library constructed for alpha chains; its clone size is not meaningful. The chain employs TRBV29-1 and TRBJ1-1, with D possibly being TRBD1 (6 bases). Per the germline V gene, CDR1 is SQVTM and CDR2 is ANQGSEA. V was trimmed by 3 bases and J by 4 bases, leaving 6 bases between them. The CDR3 is 11 amino acids. The CDR3 bases are TGCAGCGTTGACAGGGGCACTGAAGCTTTCTTT. Translating gives CSVDRGTEAFF.

This clonotype was recorded at least ten times. The library was prepared for alpha chains; this beta chain is a stray read, so its frequency means little. This sequence joins TRBV4-1 and TRBJ2-1; TRBD1 matches 12 bases. The CDR3 consists of 18 residues. The germline V gene has CDR1 MGHRA and CDR2 YSYEKL. The V segment lost 3 bases and the J segment 7 bases; nucleotides outside the gene matches: 13. CDR3 nucleotide sequence: TGCGCCAGCAGCCATTTCGAACTTATGGGACAGGGGGCTAATGAGCAGTTCTTC. Translating gives CASSHFELMGQGANEQFF.

This clonotype was recorded at least ten times. In a library made to pick up alpha chains, this beta chain is a stray read with a size that means little. This chain uses TRBV27 with TRBJ2-1, with D tentatively TRBD1 (6 bases). The V end lost 4 bases, the J end lost 3 bases, and 16 bases lay between the germline ends. This CDR3 contains 16 residues. Looked up from germline, CDR1 is MNHEY and CDR2 is SMNVEV (reference sequence). In nucleotides, the CDR3 is TGTGCCAGCAGTTCACGGACAGTGCCGAACTACAATGAGCAGTTCTTC. The encoded protein is CASSSRTVPNYNEQFF.

This clonotype was seen repeatedly, ten times or more. The library was prepared for alpha chains; this beta chain is a stray read, so its frequency means little. The chain combines TRBV20-1 with TRBJ2-3, with a tentative D call TRBD1 (5 bases). The CDR3 has 12 amino acids. Per germline, CDR1 DFQATT and CDR2 SNEGSKA (reference sequence). The ends were cut back, 5 bases at V and 4 bases at J, with 10 bases in the middle. CDR3 bases: TGCAGTGCTGCCCCAGGGTCAGATACGCAGTATTTT. Translation: CSAAPGSDTQYF.

This clonotype is termed medium-sized (0.01 to 0.1%). A library made for alpha chains picked up this beta chain off target, so its size means little. This chain joins TRBV11-2 and TRBJ2-3, with 8 positions matching TRBD2. J was trimmed by 6 bases and V by 10 bases; bases with no gene match: 18. The CDR3 covers 16 residues. Germline-derived CDR1 and CDR2 are SGHAT and FQNNGV. The DNA for the CDR3 is TGTGCCACCAGGAGGGGTAGCGGGATCCGCGCGGATACGCAGTATTTT. The encoded protein is CATRRGSGIRADTQYF.

This clonotype is deemed medium-sized (0.01 to 0.1%). A library made for alpha chains picked up this beta chain off target, so its size means little. J is TRBJ2-7 and V is TRBV10-1; TRBD1 might be the D (6 bases). CDR1 WNHNN and CDR2 SYGVQD come from the germline V gene (reference sequence). Trimming cost V 2 bases and J 3 bases, with 14 bases left between them. There are 15 residues in the CDR3. The chain's CDR3 is CASSEKGTPNYEQYF. The DNA of the CDR3 is TGCGCCAGCAGTGAGAAGGGGACACCAAACTACGAGCAGTACTTC.

This clonotype was counted at least ten times. The library was prepared for alpha chains; this beta chain is a stray read, so its frequency means little. The J gene is TRBJ1-1, the V gene TRBV5-1; TRBD1 matches at 7 bases. Trimming took 3 bases from V and 0 from J; bases not matched to a gene: 2. CDR1 is SGHRS, CDR2 YFSETQ, per germline. The CDR3 loop spans 14 amino acids. The chain's CDR3 is CASSYGTVNTEAFF. As DNA, the CDR3 is TGCGCCAGCAGCTACGGGACAGTGAACACTGAAGCTTTCTTT.